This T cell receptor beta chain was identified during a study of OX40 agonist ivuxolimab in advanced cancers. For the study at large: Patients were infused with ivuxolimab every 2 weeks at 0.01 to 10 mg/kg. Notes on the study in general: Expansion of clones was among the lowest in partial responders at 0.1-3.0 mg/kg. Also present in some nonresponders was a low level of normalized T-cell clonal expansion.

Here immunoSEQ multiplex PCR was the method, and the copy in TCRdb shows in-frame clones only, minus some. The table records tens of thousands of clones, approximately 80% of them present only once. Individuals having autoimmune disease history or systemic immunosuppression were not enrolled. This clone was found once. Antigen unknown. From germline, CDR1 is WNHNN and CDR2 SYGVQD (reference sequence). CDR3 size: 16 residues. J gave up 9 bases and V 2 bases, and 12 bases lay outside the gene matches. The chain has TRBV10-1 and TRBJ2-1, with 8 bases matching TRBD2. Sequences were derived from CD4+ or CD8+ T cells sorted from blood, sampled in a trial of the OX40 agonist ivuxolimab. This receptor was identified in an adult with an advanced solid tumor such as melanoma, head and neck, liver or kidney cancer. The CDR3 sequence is CASSETGGVIGSEQFF. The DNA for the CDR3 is TGCGCCAGCAGTGAGACCGGGGGGGTTATCGGCTCTGAGCAGTTCTTC.